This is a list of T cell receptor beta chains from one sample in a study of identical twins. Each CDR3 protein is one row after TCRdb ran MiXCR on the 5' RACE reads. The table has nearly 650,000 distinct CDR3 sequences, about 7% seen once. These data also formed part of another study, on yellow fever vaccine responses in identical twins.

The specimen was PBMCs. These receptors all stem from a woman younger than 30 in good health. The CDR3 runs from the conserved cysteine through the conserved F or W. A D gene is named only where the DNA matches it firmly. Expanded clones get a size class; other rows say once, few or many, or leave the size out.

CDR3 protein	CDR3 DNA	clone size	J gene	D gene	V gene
CATSRDRTVEYEQYF	TGTGCCACCAGCAGAGATCGGACAGTGGAGTACGAGCAGTACTTC	few	TRBJ2-7	-	TRBV15
CASSRAGTGKADTQYF	TGTGCCAGCAGCCGCGCGGGGACTGGAAAGGCAGATACGCAGTATTTT	-	TRBJ2-3	-	TRBV4-2
CASKTARDYGYGYTF	TGTGCCAGTAAAACCGCGAGGGACTATGGCTATGGCTACACCTTC	-	TRBJ1-2	-	TRBV12-3/TRBV12-4
CASSTAGTSGGPVVYEQFF	TGTGCCAGTAGTACAGCCGGGACTAGCGGGGGGCCTGTAGTGTATGAGCAGTTCTTC	-	TRBJ2-1	TRBD2	TRBV19
CASSEGSGQPQHF	TGCGCCAGCAGTGAGGGGAGTGGTCAGCCCCAGCATTTT	-	TRBJ1-5	-	TRBV10-2
CATSPGPPGGNEQFF	TGTGCCACCAGCCCCGGGCCCCCCGGCGGGAATGAGCAGTTCTTC	-	TRBJ2-1	-	TRBV15
CSVKTGTGQETQYF	TGCAGCGTTAAAACCGGGACAGGGCAGGAGACCCAGTACTTC	-	TRBJ2-5	TRBD1	TRBV29-1
CASSWGYSTDTQYF	TGCGCCAGCAGCTGGGGGTATAGCACAGATACGCAGTATTTT	few	TRBJ2-3	-	TRBV5-1
CASSLEGRGDTEAFF	TGCGCCAGCAGCTTGGAAGGCAGGGGAGATACTGAAGCTTTCTTT	many	TRBJ1-1	-	TRBV5-1
CASSLEGTGSRGNTEAFF	TGTGCCAGCAGTTTAGAGGGGACAGGGAGCAGGGGGAACACTGAAGCTTTCTTT	-	TRBJ1-1	TRBD1	TRBV28
CASRLADTQYF	TGTGCCAGCAGACTAGCAGATACGCAGTATTTT	many	TRBJ2-3	-	TRBV12-3/TRBV12-4
CASSQVGVGTGELFF	TGTGCCAGCAGCCAAGTAGGGGTGGGAACCGGGGAGCTGTTTTTT	many	TRBJ2-2	-	TRBV4-2
CASSPEKTQYF	TGTGCCAGCAGCCCAGAAAAGACCCAGTACTTC	many	TRBJ2-5	-	TRBV7-9
CASSGWSMSNTGELFF	TGTGCCAGTAGTGGGTGGAGCATGTCTAACACCGGGGAGCTGTTTTTT	few	TRBJ2-2	-	TRBV19